This T cell receptor beta chain was documented in a study of blood T cell repertoires in COVID-19. On the study more broadly: The United States, Italy and Spain supplied acute and convalescent COVID-19 samples. PBMCs, B-cell-depleted T cells, or T cells provided the cDNA or gDNA that made up the material.

In the original analysis: How many nucleated cells were present was estimated from reference gene primer amplification. Profiling relied on immunoSEQ multiplex PCR, and the TCRdb table lists in-frame clones only, not all of them. The V and J calls and the clone size are those of that table, but D and trimming were determined from the DNA. The sample carries 57,000 or so clones, approximately 88% recorded once. Germline trimming cut 5 bases from V and 1 base from J; bases unmatched to any gene: 2. The CDR3 has 12 amino acids. Germline CDR1 is GTSNPN and CDR2 is SVGIG (reference sequence). This chain connects TRBV30 to TRBJ2-7; 7 positions match TRBD1. The sample consisted of peripheral blood. This clonotype was sampled from a man aged 70 or older with active COVID-19. The CDR3 nucleotides read TGTGCCTGGGCAGGGGGATCCTACGAGCAGTACTTC. Translating it yields CAWAGGSYEQYF. The full variable domain, its missing parts supplied by reference TRBV30 and TRBJ2-7, is SQTIHQWPATLVQPVGSPLSLECTVEGTSNPNLYWYRQAAGRGLQLLFYSVGIGQISSEVPQNLSASRPQDRQFILSSKKLLLSDSGFYLCAWAGGSYEQYFGPGTRLTVT.